This T cell receptor beta chain was captured by sequencing in a study of T cell responses to AZD1222 COVID-19 vaccine. Findings of the study overall: Clonal diversity may have been underestimated, and the donors were mostly white British, with more females than males. Only a handful of AZD1222 recipients, several in all, had baseline seropositivity. Following two doses of AZD1222, Spike-specific TCR breadth and depth rose. Reports say nearly half of spike-specific TCRs go after unmutated variant regions.

The junction had 6 bases not matched to a gene; V was cut back by 5 bases and J by 4 bases. This CDR3 has 13 residues. From germline, CDR1 is SQVTM and CDR2 ANQGSEA. As for this clone: Its antigen remains unidentified.

Sequenced by immunoSEQ multiplex PCR; TCRdb stores in-frame clones only, minus some. Of 100,000 to 150,000 clones listed, about 87% are singletons. The receptor was derived from an adult in good health. The chain has TRBV29-1 and TRBJ1-2, with 8 bases matching TRBD1. The specimen comprised peripheral blood, sampled on day 0 of AZD1222 vaccination. The CDR3 nucleotides read TGCAGCGTTACAAGAGACAGGGGCTATGGCTACACCTTC. It yields the protein CSVTRDRGYGYTF.